This entry lists 12 T cell receptor beta chains sequenced from one sample in a study of control samples from healthy donors and cancer patients. Some clones are missing from TCRdb's copy, which holds only in-frame ones; the method was immunoSEQ multiplex PCR. The profile shows about 110,000 clones, approximately 90% of them singletons. The specimen sequenced was blood. The receptor source for this set is a woman aged 18 to 35 in good health.

The rearrangement links TRBV6-2 or TRBV6-3 to TRBJ2-1; weak D call: TRBD2 (7 bases). Germline loops: CDR1 MNHEY, CDR2 SVGEGT. The length of the CDR3 is 17 residues. With 6 bases removed from V and 7 bases from J, the gap between germline ends came to 25 bases. DNA of the CDR3: TGTGCCAGCAGCCCTCTCTTGACTAGTGGGAGGGGGAATGAGCAGTTCTTC. Translation: CASSPLLTSGRGNEQFF.

The V call is TRBV5-4, the J call TRBJ2-3; 10 nucleotides agree with TRBD2. J lost 2 bases, V lost 4 bases, and 4 bases had no gene match. The CDR3 contains 15 residues. The germline gives CDR1 SGHNT, CDR2 YYREEE (reference sequence). DNA of the CDR3: TGTGCCAGCAGCCGAGCGGGAGGGCCCACAGATACGCAGTATTTT. As protein: CASSRAGGPTDTQYF.

The V call is TRBV3-1 (or the pseudogene TRBV3-2), the J call TRBJ1-4; 9 bases are shared with TRBD1. V was pared by 0 bases and J by 6 bases, with 8 bases of the junction left unmatched. CDR3 length: 17 residues. Germline V gives CDR1 LGHDT, CDR2 YNNKEL (reference sequence). CDR3 coding DNA: TGTGCCAGCAGCCAAGAGGAGGTACAGGGGGCGCATGAAAAACTGTTTTTT. It yields the protein CASSQEEVQGAHEKLFF.

The CDR3 loop is CASSPDRGQGTDTQYF. CDR3 DNA: TGTGCCAGCAGTCCCGACAGGGGGCAGGGCACAGATACGCAGTATTTT. This rearrangement joins TRBV28 to TRBJ2-3; TRBD1 aligns across 10 bases. V trimming: 5 bases; J trimming: 1 base; junction bases outside the gene matches: 6. Germline CDR1 is MDHEN and CDR2 is SYDVKM. The CDR3 has 16 residues.

The V and J genes are TRBV3-1 (or the pseudogene TRBV3-2) and TRBJ2-5, with 8 bases that match TRBD1. The CDR3 consists of 16 residues. CDR1 and CDR2 from the germline V gene are LGHDT and YNNKEL (reference sequence). V was pared by 6 bases and J by 0 bases, with 9 bases of the junction left unmatched. The CDR3 loop reads CASRSRGRGNQETQYF. CDR3 nucleotide sequence: TGTGCCAGCAGGAGCAGGGGGCGCGGCAACCAAGAGACCCAGTACTTC.

The chain employs TRBV6-1 and TRBJ2-1, with 7 bases that match TRBD2. The CDR3 has 17 residues. Trimming cost V 2 bases and J 0 bases; bases outside gene matches: 7. Germline CDR1 is MNHNS and CDR2 is SASEGT. The CDR3 DNA reads as TGTGCCAGCAGTGAATTTCGAGGCGGGAGCTCCTACAATGAGCAGTTCTTC. It encodes CASSEFRGGSSYNEQFF.

The chain uses TRBV10-3 and TRBJ2-7; D uncertain. V lost 0 bases, J lost 0 bases, and 9 bases lay in between. The CDR3 runs 15 residues. Germline CDR1 reads ENHRY; CDR2 reads SYGVKD. CDR3 sequence: CAISESMATSYEQYF. CDR3 in DNA: TGTGCCATCAGTGAGTCGATGGCTACCTCCTACGAGCAGTACTTC.

The chain has TRBV5-1 and TRBJ2-6; D ambiguous. Germline CDR1 and CDR2: SGHRS and YFSETQ. This CDR3 contains 18 residues. The germline V and J ends were trimmed by 1 base and 0 bases, with 14 bases remaining between them. Here the CDR3 reads CASSLSWGSHSGANVLTF. CDR3 nucleotides: TGCGCCAGCAGCTTGAGTTGGGGTTCCCACTCTGGGGCCAACGTCCTGACTTTC.

The chain employs TRBV2 and TRBJ2-1; 8 nucleotides line up with TRBD2. The CDR3 has 14 amino acids. Unmatched junction bases numbered 12, after V lost 7 bases and J lost 10 bases. Looked up from germline, CDR1 is SNHLY and CDR2 is FYNNEI. In nucleotides, the CDR3 is TGTGCCAGCAAGCTTGGCGGGGGGAATCGGGAGCAGTTCTTC. As protein: CASKLGGGNREQFF.

This chain connects TRBV12-5 to TRBJ2-7; D is unclear. Germline V gene lookup returns CDR1 LGHNT and CDR2 FRNRAP. Deletions cut 6 bases from V and 3 bases from J, with 12 bases between. The CDR3 spans 13 residues. The CDR3 DNA sequence: TGTGCTAGTGGGGCGTTGAGATACTACGAGCAGTACTTC. Its translation is CASGALRYYEQYF.

This chain uses TRBV5-6 with TRBJ1-3, with 7 bases lining up with TRBD1. The germline CDR1 and CDR2 sequences are SGHDT and YYEEEE. CDR3 size: 14 residues. V gave up 2 bases and J gave up 2 bases; unmatched junction bases: 1. The CDR3 DNA reads as TGTGCCAGCAGCTTACAGGGGCCTGGAAACACCATATATTTT. Amino acid sequence: CASSLQGPGNTIYF. The whole variable domain, filled in from reference TRBV5-6 and TRBJ1-3, reads DAGVTQSPTHLIKTRGQQVTLRCSPKSGHDTVSWYQQALGQGPQFIFQYYEEEERQRGNFPDRFSGHQFPNYSSELNVNALLLGDSALYLCASSLQGPGNTIYFGEGSWLTVV.

The chain combines TRBV6-1 with TRBJ1-1; D gene ambiguous. Trimming took off 2 bases at V and 10 bases at J, with 20 bases between the two ends. CDR1 MNHNS and CDR2 SASEGT come from the germline V gene. CDR3 length: 15 residues. The DNA of the CDR3 is TGTGCCAGCAGTGAAAGGGTAGGCCTCACCACGAGAGCTTTCTTT. Translating it yields CASSERVGLTTRAFF.